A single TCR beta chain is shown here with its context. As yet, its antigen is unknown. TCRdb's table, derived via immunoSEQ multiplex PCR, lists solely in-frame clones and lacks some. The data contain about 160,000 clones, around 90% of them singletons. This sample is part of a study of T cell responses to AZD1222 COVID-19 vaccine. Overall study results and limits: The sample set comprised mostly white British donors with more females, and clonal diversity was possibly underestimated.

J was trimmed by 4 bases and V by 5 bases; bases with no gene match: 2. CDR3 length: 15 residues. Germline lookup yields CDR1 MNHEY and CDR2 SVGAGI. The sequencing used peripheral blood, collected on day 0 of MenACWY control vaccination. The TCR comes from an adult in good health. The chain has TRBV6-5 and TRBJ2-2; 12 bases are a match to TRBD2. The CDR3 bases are TGTGCCAGCAGTAAGACTAGCGGGGGCACCGGGGAGCTGTTTTTT. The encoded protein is CASSKTSGGTGELFF.